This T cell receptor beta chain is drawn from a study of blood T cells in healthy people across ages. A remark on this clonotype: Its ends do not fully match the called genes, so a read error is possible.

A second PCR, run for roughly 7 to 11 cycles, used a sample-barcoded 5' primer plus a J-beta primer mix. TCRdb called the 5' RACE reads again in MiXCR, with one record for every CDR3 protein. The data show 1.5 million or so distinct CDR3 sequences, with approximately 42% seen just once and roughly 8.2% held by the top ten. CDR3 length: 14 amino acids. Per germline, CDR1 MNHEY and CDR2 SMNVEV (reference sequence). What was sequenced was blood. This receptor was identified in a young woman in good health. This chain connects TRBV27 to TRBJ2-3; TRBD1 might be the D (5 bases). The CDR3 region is CTSSWGRETDTQYF. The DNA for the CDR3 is TGTACCAGCAGTTGGGGCAGGGAAACAGATACGCAGTATTTT.